This entry concerns a single TCR beta chain. This clone was seen more than once but under ten times. Its antigen specificity is not known. No base qualities exist here, and no much larger clone lies one base off it. Each collaborating institution followed its own protocols to collect whole blood in K2EDTA tubes. For TCRbeta analysis, collaborators shipped samples in one of three forms: frozen whole blood, isolated PBMCs, or DNA extracted from either of those sample types. The sample is drawn from a study of blood T cell repertoires in COVID-19 (dated by TCRdb to the early 2020s). Turning to the overall study: Samples from collaborators originated in the United States, Italy and Spain and spanned both the acute and convalescent phases of COVID-19. Samples were obtained from the ongoing ImmuneRACE study (first 160 participants) and from over 1,000 subjects provided by 6 global collaborators. The dataset comprised deeply sampled blood TCRbeta repertoires from subjects exposed to, actively infected with, or recovered from COVID-19. The repertoires were released in a freely available public database meant as a resource for research on the immune response to SARS-CoV-2. Where available, HLA class I and class II types were obtained from metadata supplied by the sample provider rather than from assay-based typing. The material from the prospective study consisted of cDNA or gDNA derived from T cells, B-cell-depleted T cells, or PBMCs. Nearly every sample came with metadata listing a de-identified subject ID, COVID-19 status, age in years and sex.

The immunoSEQ Assay, a bias-controlled multiplex PCR, was used to amplify TCRbeta CDR3 regions from genomic DNA. As for the authors' bioinformatics: Nucleated cell counts per sample were estimated from amplification of reference gene primers within the assay. Sequence reads were collapsed and filtered to measure the absolute abundance of every unique TCRbeta CDR3 rearrangement. For each sample, productive Simpson clonality was calculated by taking the square root of Simpson's diversity index across productive rearrangements. In its TCRdb copy, this immuneACCESS table keeps in-frame sequences only and misses some clones. Where compared with another copy, unresolved V genes explain less than half of these, and the others have no known cause. Clonal size and the V and J genes are those of that table, whereas D and trimming came from the DNA. This sample has a few hundred thousand clones in its table, and around four fifths of those were observed once. The top ten constitute approximately 3.8% of the sample.

CDR1 and CDR2, per the germline V gene (reference sequence), are SEHNR and FQNEAQ. Trimming accounts for 8 bases at V and 0 bases at J, while the number of junction bases matched to no gene is 14. CDR3 length: 19 amino acids, cysteine to phenylalanine. CDR3 DNA only is kept here, 57 bases in frame from base 1. General findings and caveats noted by the study authors: Clinical and demographic metadata were provided uncurated, with the amount varying by source and participant.

The rearrangement combines TRBV7-9 with TRBJ2-1; TRBD2 aligns with 12 central bases. The sequencing input was peripheral blood. The TCR was taken from a woman aged 45-65 years with active or convalescent COVID-19. The bases read TGTGCCAGCCCCGGGACTAGCGGGTTTCAAAAAAGCTCCTACAATGAGCAGTTCTTC. This sequence encodes CASPGTSGFQKSSYNEQFF.